A selection of T cell receptor beta chains follows, all from one sample in a study of T-cell reconstitution after alpha-beta-depleted transplantation in children. TCRdb ran MiXCR on the PCR reads and lists one entry per CDR3 protein. The sample includes roughly 300,000 distinct CDR3 sequences, about 9.3% of them seen just once. This sample comprised PBMCs from the stem cell graft donor, obtained from the stem cell graft. The receptors originated from a human donor who donated a stem cell graft to a child with acute lymphoblastic leukemia. Both conserved end residues are part of each CDR3. The D gene is left open where the match is weak. A clone size is listed for some rows: how often the clone was seen (once, few, many), or a class if it is expanded.

>TRBD2|TRBV5-1|NA|TRBJ2-7
CASSQNSGTYEQYF
TGCGCCAGCAGTCAAAATAGCGGGACCTACGAGCAGTACTTC
>NA|TRBV28|many|TRBJ1-5
CASSFGRRIQPQHF
TGTGCCAGCAGTTTCGGGAGAAGGATTCAGCCCCAGCATTTT
>TRBD1|TRBV5-1|many|TRBJ1-4
CASSPMTGITNEKLFF
TGCGCCAGCAGCCCGATGACAGGGATAACTAATGAAAAACTGTTTTTT
>TRBD2|TRBV6-5|many|TRBJ2-2
CASSHGLAVRDGELFF
TGTGCCAGCAGTCACGGACTAGCGGTCAGGGACGGGGAGCTGTTTTTT
>NA|TRBV5-1|few|TRBJ2-5
CASSSTGTGPTGTQYF
TGCGCCAGCAGCTCCACCGGGACTGGACCGACGGGGACCCAGTACTTC
>NA|TRBV4-3|NA|TRBJ2-7
CASSQGADYEQYF
TGCGCCAGCAGCCAAGGGGCAGACTACGAGCAGTACTTC
>NA|TRBV20-1|few|TRBJ1-5
CSAGGKDLYNQPQHF
TGCAGTGCAGGGGGAAAGGACTTATACAATCAGCCCCAGCATTTT
>TRBD2|TRBV27|NA|TRBJ2-6
CASSSGRGGANVLTF
TGTGCCAGCTCCAGCGGGAGGGGTGGGGCCAACGTCCTGACTTTC
>NA|TRBV5-6|few|TRBJ2-7
CASSFFDTDSSYEQYF
TGTGCCAGCAGCTTTTTCGACACGGACAGTTCCTACGAGCAGTACTTC
>NA|TRBV7-9|NA|TRBJ2-7
CASSQAGTYEQYF
TGTGCCAGCAGCCAGGCAGGGACCTACGAGCAGTACTTC
>NA|TRBV4-1|NA|TRBJ1-3
CASSQGGFRSGNTIYF
TGCGCCAGCAGCCAAGGCGGATTCCGCTCTGGAAACACCATATATTTT
>NA|TRBV21-1|few|TRBJ2-1
CASSPRLARRSRFNEQFF
TGTGCCAGCAGCCCAAGACTAGCGCGGAGGTCGAGATTCAATGAGCAGTTCTTC
>NA|TRBV27|NA|TRBJ1-5
CASSLGQSRPQHF
TGTGCCAGCAGTTTGGGACAAAGTCGGCCCCAGCATTTT
>TRBD1|TRBV6-2/TRBV6-3|NA|TRBJ2-3
CASSFSPGQGADTQYF
TGTGCCAGCAGTTTCTCCCCGGGACAGGGTGCAGATACGCAGTATTTT
>NA|TRBV4-3|many|TRBJ2-2
CASSQGTAEVYTGELFF
TGCGCCAGCAGCCAAGGAACAGCCGAGGTATACACCGGGGAGCTGTTTTTT
>NA|TRBV12-3/TRBV12-4|NA|TRBJ1-5
CASSLTLQRSGQPQHF
TGTGCCAGCAGTTTAACACTTCAGCGGTCGGGACAGCCCCAGCATTTT
>NA|TRBV5-1|NA|TRBJ2-3
CASSLKGGTSTDTQYF
TGCGCCAGCAGCTTGAAGGGCGGAACTAGCACAGATACGCAGTATTTT
>TRBD2|TRBV20-1|NA|TRBJ2-1
CSARDPAGTRANEQFF
TGCAGTGCTAGAGATCCCGCCGGGACTAGGGCCAATGAGCAGTTCTTC
>NA|TRBV28|few|TRBJ1-3
CASSFQLSPSHHETPGNTIYF
TGTGCCAGCAGTTTCCAGCTATCCCCATCCCACCACGAAACCCCGGGAAACACCATATATTTT
>TRBD2|TRBV12-3/TRBV12-4|NA|TRBJ2-1
CASSPVAGVGYNEQFF
TGTGCCAGCAGTCCAGTAGCGGGAGTGGGATACAATGAGCAGTTCTTC
>TRBD1|TRBV27|few|TRBJ1-6
CASSWGQDYNSPLHF
TGTGCCAGCAGTTGGGGACAGGACTATAATTCACCCCTCCACTTT
>NA|TRBV12-3/TRBV12-4|many|TRBJ1-2
CASSLQGYGYTF
TGTGCCAGCAGTTTACAGGGTTATGGCTACACCTTC
>NA|TRBV7-8|few|TRBJ2-1
CASRKPDVGSSYNEQFF
TGTGCCAGCAGAAAACCTGACGTCGGGAGCTCCTACAATGAGCAGTTCTTC
>NA|TRBV6-6|many|TRBJ2-7
CASSWDPTYEQYF
TGTGCCAGCAGTTGGGACCCGACCTACGAGCAGTACTTC